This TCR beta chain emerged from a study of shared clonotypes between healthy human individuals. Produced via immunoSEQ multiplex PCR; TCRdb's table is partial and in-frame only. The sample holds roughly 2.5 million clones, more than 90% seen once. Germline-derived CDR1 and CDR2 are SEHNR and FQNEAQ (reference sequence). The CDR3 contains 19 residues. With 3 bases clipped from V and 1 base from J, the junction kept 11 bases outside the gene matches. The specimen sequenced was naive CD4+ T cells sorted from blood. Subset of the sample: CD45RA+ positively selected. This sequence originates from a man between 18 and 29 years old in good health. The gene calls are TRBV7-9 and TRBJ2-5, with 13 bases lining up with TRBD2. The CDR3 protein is CASSFRGGLAGALQETQYF. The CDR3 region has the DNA TGTGCCAGCAGCTTTAGGGGAGGACTAGCGGGGGCCCTCCAAGAGACCCAGTACTTC.